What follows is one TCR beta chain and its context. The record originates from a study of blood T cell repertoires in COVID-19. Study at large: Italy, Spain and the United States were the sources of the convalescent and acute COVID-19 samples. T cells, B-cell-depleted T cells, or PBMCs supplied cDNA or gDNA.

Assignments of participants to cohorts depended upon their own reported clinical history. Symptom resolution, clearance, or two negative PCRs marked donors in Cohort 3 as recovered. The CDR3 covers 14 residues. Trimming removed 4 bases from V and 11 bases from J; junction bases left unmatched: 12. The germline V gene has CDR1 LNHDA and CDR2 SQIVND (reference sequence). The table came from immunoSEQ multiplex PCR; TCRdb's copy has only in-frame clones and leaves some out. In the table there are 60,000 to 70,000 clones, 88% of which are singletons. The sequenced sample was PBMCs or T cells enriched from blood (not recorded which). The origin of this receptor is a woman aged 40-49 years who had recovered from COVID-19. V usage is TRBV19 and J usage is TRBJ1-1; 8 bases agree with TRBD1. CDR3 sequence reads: CASSSEPRTGKAFF. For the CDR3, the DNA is TGTGCCAGTAGTAGCGAGCCCCGGACAGGGAAGGCTTTCTTT.